A selection of T cell receptor beta chains follows, all from one sample in a study of long-term antiretroviral therapy in people with HIV. The assay was immunoSEQ multiplex PCR, and TCRdb's table has in-frame clones only and misses some. The sample includes 15,000 to 20,000 clones, approximately 78% of them seen just once. Sequences were derived from unsorted PBMCs, sampled 0.3 years after starting antiretroviral therapy. The receptors originated from a man aged 18 to 30 with HIV. Each CDR3 is given with its conserved first and last residue. A D gene is named only where the DNA matches it firmly. Clone size appears in some rows only: once, few, many, or a class for an expanded clone.

TRBJ1-5,NA,NA,TRBV4-1,TGCGCCAGCAGCCAAGGATTCCCGGGAGTTAGGGACAATCAGCCCCAGCATTTT,CASSQGFPGVRDNQPQHF
TRBJ2-2,TRBD1,NA,TRBV27,TGTGCCAGCACCCTGGACAGGGAGGAGGCCGGGGAGCTGTTTTTT,CASTLDREEAGELFF
TRBJ2-5,NA,NA,TRBV5-1,TGCGCCAGCACCTCCTTCGGGGGCTGGGAGACCCAGTACTTC,CASTSFGGWETQYF
TRBJ2-2,NA,medium-sized,TRBV10-1,TGCGCCAGCAGTGAGTTGCAGGGAGGCGGGGAGCTGTTTTTT,CASSELQGGGELFF
TRBJ1-1,NA,NA,TRBV18,TGTGCCAGCTCTCCTAGACGGGGGGCTGAAGCTTTCTTT,CASSPRRGAEAFF
TRBJ1-2,NA,NA,TRBV21-1,TGTGCCAGCAGCAAAAATTACAGGGGGCGAAGTTGGGACTATGGCTACACCTTC,CASSKNYRGRSWDYGYTF
TRBJ2-3,NA,NA,TRBV27,TGTGCCAGCAGTTTAATGGCGGCGGGGACTCGCACAGATACGCAGTATTTT,CASSLMAAGTRTDTQYF
TRBJ2-2,NA,NA,TRBV11-1,TGTGCCAGCAGCTTAGTCACCGGCACCGGGGAGCTGTTTTTT,CASSLVTGTGELFF
TRBJ2-2,NA,NA,TRBV9,TGTGCCAGCAGCGTTCCTGATACCAGGGGTCCCGACGCTGACACCGGGGAGCTGTTTTTT,CASSVPDTRGPDADTGELFF
TRBJ2-3,NA,NA,TRBV2,TGTGCCAGCGAATCCTTTACAGATACGCAGTATTTT,CASESFTDTQYF
TRBJ2-1,NA,NA,TRBV11-2,TGTGCCAGCAGCTTAGACCGTGTTAGCGCCGAGCAGTTCTTC,CASSLDRVSAEQFF
TRBJ2-7,TRBD1,few,TRBV2,TGTGCCAGCAGTGAACCCGATTCCGGGACAGGGGAAGTTGGGCAGTACTTC,CASSEPDSGTGEVGQYF
TRBJ1-2,TRBD1,few,TRBV6-5,TGTGCCAGCACTGGGACAGGGATTAATGGCTACACCTTC,CASTGTGINGYTF
TRBJ2-7,TRBD1,NA,TRBV15,TGTGCCACCAGCAGAGATCAAAAACCGGACAGGGCCTACGAGCAGTACTTC,CATSRDQKPDRAYEQYF
TRBJ2-1,NA,NA,TRBV18,TGTGCCAGCTCGGGGGGGGGCCGCGATTACAATGAGCAGTTCTTC,CASSGGGRDYNEQFF
TRBJ1-1,NA,few,TRBV29-1,TGCAGCGTTGAAGCGACAGGCTTGGTGACTGAAGCTTTCTTT,CSVEATGLVTEAFF
TRBJ2-4,NA,NA,TRBV6-5,TGTGCCAGCAGTTACCGAGCAGGGCTTCCCAAAAACATTCAGTACTTC,CASSYRAGLPKNIQYF
TRBJ1-2,TRBD1,NA,TRBV6-5,TGTGCCAGCAGTTACGGACAGGAGTCTAACTATGGCTACACCTTC,CASSYGQESNYGYTF
TRBJ2-3,NA,NA,TRBV5-1,TGCGCCAGCAGCTCATGGAGTTTCACAGATACGCAGTATTTT,CASSSWSFTDTQYF
TRBJ1-5,NA,NA,TRBV2,TGTGCCAGCAGTGAAGCGCGATGGAGGGGGGGCAATCAGCCCCAGCATTTT,CASSEARWRGGNQPQHF
TRBJ1-5,NA,few,TRBV7-5,TGTGCCAGAGACAGGGTAGACCTAATAGGCAATCAGCCCCAGCATTTT,CARDRVDLIGNQPQHF
TRBJ2-1,NA,NA,TRBV10-3,TGTGCCATCAGGGACAATGAGCAGTTCTTC,CAIRDNEQFF
TRBJ2-5,NA,NA,TRBV5-1,TGCGCCAGCAGCGAGGGACACCTTCAAGAGACCCAGTACTTC,CASSEGHLQETQYF
TRBJ2-5,TRBD2,NA,TRBV11-2,TGTGCCAGCAGGCGGGCCCCGGGGGGGACCCAGTACTTC,CASRRAPGGTQYF
TRBJ2-2,NA,NA,TRBV10-2,TGCGCCAGCGGCAGGCAGAACACCGGGGAGCTGTTTTTT,CASGRQNTGELFF
TRBJ2-5,TRBD2,NA,TRBV5-4,TGTGCCAGCAGCTTGGCCGACGGGGGGGAAGAGACCCAGTACTTC,CASSLADGGEETQYF
TRBJ2-7,NA,NA,TRBV27,TGTGCCAGCAGTTTTTTTGGGGCCCAGTACTTC,CASSFFGAQYF
TRBJ1-5,NA,few,TRBV9,TGTGCCAGCATCAAACAGCCCCAGCATTTT,CASIKQPQHF
TRBJ2-6,TRBD2,once,TRBV11-2,TGTGCCAGCAGCGGGACTAGCCTCTCTGGGGCCAACGTCCTGACTTTC,CASSGTSLSGANVLTF
TRBJ2-7,TRBD1,NA,TRBV30,TGTGCCTGGAGTGGGGGGGACAGGGGAGTGAACGAGCAGTACTTC,CAWSGGDRGVNEQYF
TRBJ1-6,TRBD1,NA,TRBV14,TGTGCCAGCAGCCGAATAGGACAGGGTAGTTCACCCCTCCACTTT,CASSRIGQGSSPLHF
TRBJ1-5,NA,few,TRBV2,TGTGCCAGCCAAAGACCGGGGGATCAGCCCCAGCATTTT,CASQRPGDQPQHF
TRBJ2-1,TRBD1,NA,TRBV5-8,TGTGCCAGCAGCGGTGGACAGGGCGACTCCTACAATGAGCAGTTCTTC,CASSGGQGDSYNEQFF
TRBJ2-6,NA,once,TRBV10-2,TGCGCCAGCAGTCCTGCTCCGTGGACGTCTGGGGCCAACGTCCTGACTTTC,CASSPAPWTSGANVLTF
TRBJ2-3,TRBD2,NA,TRBV5-1,TGCGCCAGCAGCTTACCCCCGGGACTAGCGGGGGGCACAGATACGCAGTATTTT,CASSLPPGLAGGTDTQYF
TRBJ2-6,NA,NA,TRBV6-1,TGTGCCAGCAGTGTAGAGGGGGCTGGGGCCAACGTCCTGACTTTC,CASSVEGAGANVLTF
TRBJ1-6,NA,NA,TRBV28,TGTGCCAGCAGTAAGCAAAGTTCACCCCTCCACTTT,CASSKQSSPLHF
TRBJ1-2,NA,NA,TRBV5-4,TGTGCCAGCAGCTTGTGGGGCAGGGCCCTCGATGGCTACACCTTC,CASSLWGRALDGYTF
TRBJ1-2,NA,few,TRBV5-4,TGTGCCAGCAGCTTACCCCCCGGAACATCGGGGTATGGCTACACCTTC,CASSLPPGTSGYGYTF
TRBJ2-7,NA,once,TRBV28,TGTGCCAGCAGTCCGGCGGGTTGGAGGGGGCTCATATCAGACGAGCAGTACTTC,CASSPAGWRGLISDEQYF
TRBJ2-6,NA,NA,TRBV6-5,TGTGCCAGCAGTTTTACAGGGTTCTCTGGGGCCAACGTCCTGACTTTC,CASSFTGFSGANVLTF
TRBJ1-5,NA,NA,TRBV27,TGTGCCAGCAGTTTACGGGGCAATCAGCCCCAGCATTTT,CASSLRGNQPQHF
TRBJ1-3,NA,NA,TRBV19,TGTGCCAGTAGTAGTTCCGGGACCAGGGGAAACACCATATATTTT,CASSSSGTRGNTIYF
TRBJ2-2,NA,NA,TRBV29-1,TGCAGCGTTGAAATCAACACCGGGGAGCTGTTTTTT,CSVEINTGELFF
TRBJ2-6,NA,NA,TRBV7-9,TGTGCCAGCAGCGGCCTTCAGGGTCCTGGGGCCAACGTCCTGACTTTC,CASSGLQGPGANVLTF
TRBJ1-5,NA,NA,TRBV19,TGTGCCAGTGGAGGGGTGCGTCAGCCCCAGCATTTT,CASGGVRQPQHF
TRBJ1-1,TRBD1,NA,TRBV4-1,TGCGCCAGCAGCCGCCTCGGGGCAGGGGGTGCTGAAGCTTTCTTT,CASSRLGAGGAEAFF
TRBJ2-3,TRBD1,NA,TRBV10-3,TGTGCCATCAGCAGGGACAGGTCCTTAACAGATACGCAGTATTTT,CAISRDRSLTDTQYF
TRBJ2-1,NA,NA,TRBV15,TGTGCCACCAGCAGGGGGGGCGGACTAAACAATGAGCAGTTCTTC,CATSRGGGLNNEQFF
TRBJ1-6,TRBD1,few,TRBV5-1,TGCGCCAGCAGCTTGGGTGGACAGGGAAATAATTCACCCCTCCACTTT,CASSLGGQGNNSPLHF
TRBJ2-5,TRBD2,NA,TRBV4-2,TGTGCCAGCAGCCCCGGGACTAGCGGGGGGGGTTCCGAGACCCAGTACTTC,CASSPGTSGGGSETQYF
TRBJ1-5,NA,NA,TRBV9,TGTGCCAGCAGCGTAGGGCAGAAGTATCAGCCCCAGCATTTT,CASSVGQKYQPQHF
TRBJ1-2,NA,NA,TRBV28,TGTGCCAGCAGTTTGGACCCTACAGAGGATGGCTACACCTTC,CASSLDPTEDGYTF
TRBJ2-5,NA,few,TRBV7-9,TGTGCCAGCAGCTTCGATGGAGAAGAGACCCAGTACTTC,CASSFDGEETQYF
TRBJ1-6,NA,NA,TRBV15,TGTGCCACCAGCAGATTACAGGGCCCCACCTATAATTCACCCCTCCACTTT,CATSRLQGPTYNSPLHF
TRBJ2-1,TRBD2,NA,TRBV27,TGTGCCAGCAGAGTGGGATTTGGAATAGCGGGGGCAATGGATGAGCAGTTCTTC,CASRVGFGIAGAMDEQFF
TRBJ2-2,NA,NA,TRBV10-1,TGCGCCAGCAGTGAGGGGGACACCGGGGAGCTGTTTTTT,CASSEGDTGELFF
TRBJ1-2,TRBD1,NA,TRBV15,TGTGCCACCAGCAGAGATCGGGACAGGGGAATAAATGGCTACACCTTC,CATSRDRDRGINGYTF
TRBJ1-2,NA,NA,TRBV6-6,TGTGCCAGCAGTTACCCTCTGGGAGGGGACTATGGCTACACCTTC,CASSYPLGGDYGYTF
TRBJ2-5,NA,NA,TRBV19,TGTGCCAGTAGTCCCACCGGACTAGGGGGAGAGACCCAGTACTTC,CASSPTGLGGETQYF